The 16 T cell receptor beta chains presented below share a single source sample, sequenced in a study of shared clonotypes between healthy human individuals. Method: immunoSEQ multiplex PCR; TCRdb's copy keeps in-frame clones and lacks some. The sample records about 490,000 clones, roughly 85% being singletons. The sequenced sample consisted of PBMCs. The source is a woman in her 40s in good health. Some clones in this sample may be carry-over from other donors' samples.

This clone was detected ten times or more. V is TRBV28 and J is TRBJ2-6; D possibly uses TRBD1 or TRBD2 (5 bases each). The length of the CDR3 is 17 residues. Trimming stripped 3 bases from V and 0 bases from J, with 12 bases between. The V gene's germline CDR1 is MDHEN and CDR2 SYDVKM. As DNA, the CDR3 is TGTGCCAGCAGTTTCGGGGCAGCCTACTCTGGGGCCAACGTCCTGACTTTC. Its translation is CASSFGAAYSGANVLTF.

The J gene is TRBJ1-5, the V gene TRBV6-1; 11 positions match TRBD1. The CDR3 consists of 15 residues. Germline V gene sequence: CDR1 MNHNS, CDR2 SASEGT. Trimming cost V 4 bases and J 7 bases; bases outside gene matches: 6. CDR3 loop: CASSAQGTGGQPQHF. The CDR3 region has the DNA TGTGCCAGCAGTGCCCAAGGGACAGGGGGACAGCCCCAGCATTTT.

The chain has TRBV19 and TRBJ1-5; no firm D call. Germline values: CDR1 LNHDA, CDR2 SQIVND (reference sequence). This CDR3 is 14 amino acids long. Trimming removed 4 bases at V and 3 bases at J, with 10 bases between. In nucleotides, the CDR3 is TGTGCCAGTAGTAACAAGTACCCCAATCAGCCCCAGCATTTT. Its protein is CASSNKYPNQPQHF.

The table lists this clone with a count of one. The chain couples TRBV28 to TRBJ2-5, with D possibly TRBD2 on 6 matching bases. Looked up from germline, CDR1 is MDHEN and CDR2 is SYDVKM. The CDR3 extends over 15 amino acids. Trimming removed 0 bases from V and 5 bases from J, with 13 bases in between. The CDR3 nucleotides are TGTGCCAGCAGTTTATGGGTGGCGGGGTATGAGACCCAGTACTTC. This encodes CASSLWVAGYETQYF.

The chain is built from TRBV5-1 and TRBJ2-7, with TRBD2 matching 9 bases. After removal of 4 bases from V and 0 bases from J, the junction contained 5 bases not matched to a gene. CDR1 and CDR2 (germline): SGHRS, YFSETQ. The CDR3 consists of 15 residues. This CDR3 reads CASSPRTSVSYEQYF. CDR3 bases: TGCGCCAGCAGCCCCCGGACTAGCGTCTCCTACGAGCAGTACTTC.

This chain connects TRBV19 to TRBJ2-2; D gene ambiguous. Trimming cost V 10 bases and J 4 bases, with 16 bases left between them. The CDR3 is 14 amino acids. The V gene's germline CDR1 is LNHDA and CDR2 SQIVND (reference sequence). The DNA of the CDR3 is TGTGCCACTACGGCTAGGATGTCCACCGGGGAGCTGTTTTTT. Translation gives CATTARMSTGELFF.

This clone appeared a few times. The gene calls are TRBV29-1 and TRBJ2-5; 10 bases are shared with TRBD2. The last part of the DNA fits TRBJ2-7 better; the J call may be wrong. The germline CDR1 and CDR2 sequences are SQVTM and ANQGSEA. This CDR3 spans 13 amino acids. The CDR3 reads CSVSTSGSYEQYF. The CDR3 DNA follows: TGCAGCGTCTCGACTAGCGGGTCGTACGAGCAGTACTTC.

About this clone itself: This sample includes further DNA sequences coding for the same CDR3. CDR3 DNA: TGCGCCAGCAGCTCCCAGGGCTCTGGAAACACCATATATTTT. Translating it yields CASSSQGSGNTIYF. The V gene is TRBV5-1, the J gene TRBJ1-3; weak D call: TRBD1 (5 bases). V shed 3 bases and J shed 0 bases, with 7 bases lying between them. The CDR3 length is 14 residues. Germline V gives CDR1 SGHRS, CDR2 YFSETQ.

The CDR3 bases are TGTGCCAGCAGCGTAGCAGGGTACACTGAAGCTTTCTTT. It codes for CASSVAGYTEAFF. The chain has TRBV9 and TRBJ1-1; TRBD1 might be the D (5 bases). CDR1 and CDR2 (germline): SGDLS, YYNGEE. This CDR3 has 13 amino acids. V dropped 0 bases and J dropped 3 bases, with 6 bases sitting between them.

The V and J genes are TRBV28 and TRBJ2-5, with D tentatively TRBD2 (6 bases). The last part of the DNA fits TRBJ2-7 better; the J call may be wrong. CDR3 length equals 16 residues. CDR1 MDHEN and CDR2 SYDVKM come from the germline V gene. CDR3 sequence: CASTTTRLARNYEQYF. For the CDR3, the DNA is TGTGCCAGCACCACTACCAGGCTAGCGAGGAACTACGAGCAGTACTTC.

This chain joins TRBV6-5 and TRBJ1-1; 9 bases are a match to TRBD1. The germline V gene encodes CDR1 MNHEY and CDR2 SVGAGI. CDR3 length: 15 amino acids. Trimming took 6 bases from V and 5 from J; bases not matched to a gene: 10. CDR3 coding DNA: TGTGCCAGCAGGAACGAGGGACAGGGAGGGACTGAAGCTTTCTTT. Its translation: CASRNEGQGGTEAFF.

This clone was seen a single time. CDR3 nucleotides: TGTGCCAGCAGTTACAGGGGGTCTAGTCCAGATACGCAGTATTTT. It translates to CASSYRGSSPDTQYF. The chain employs TRBV6-5 and TRBJ2-3, with D maybe TRBD1 (6 bases). V lost 2 bases and J lost 4, with 13 bases in between. CDR1 MNHEY and CDR2 SVGAGI come from the germline V gene. The CDR3 contains 15 residues.

Many counts were recorded for this clone. The genes are TRBV1 and TRBJ2-5; whether TRBD2, the table's D call, matches the DNA was not checked. TRBV1 is assigned pseudogene status. The CDR3 sequence is 14 residues long. CDR3 nucleotides: TGCACTCCTTCTAGCGGGAGCGGGAGAGAGACCCAGTACTTC. Protein product: CTPSSGSGRETQYF.

This chain links TRBV6-4 with TRBJ2-1; D is possibly TRBD2 (5 bases). V dropped 3 bases and J dropped 3 bases, with 9 bases sitting between them. The CDR3 runs to 14 residues. Per the germline V gene, CDR1 is MRHNA and CDR2 is SNTAGT. In DNA, the CDR3 is TGTGCCAGCAGTGAAGGACGGGACTACAATGAGCAGTTCTTC. Encoded protein: CASSEGRDYNEQFF.

The chain combines TRBV10-3 with TRBJ2-7; 12 positions match TRBD1. Germline V gene data show CDR1 as ENHRY and CDR2 as SYGVKD. The CDR3 is made up of 15 amino acids. V gave up 0 bases and J gave up 6 bases; unmatched junction bases: 3. The CDR3 loop is CAISESGTGGSEQYF. The CDR3, as DNA: TGTGCCATCAGTGAGTCCGGGACAGGGGGCTCCGAGCAGTACTTC.

This chain links TRBV25-1 with TRBJ2-5; D is ambiguous. The end of the DNA is better explained by TRBJ2-7, so the J call may be wrong. Looked up from germline, CDR1 is MGHDK and CDR2 is SYGVNS. The CDR3 runs to 13 residues. CDR3 region: CASSAPMRSEQYF. The CDR3 nucleotides read TGTGCCAGCAGTGCCCCCATGCGGTCCGAGCAGTACTTC.